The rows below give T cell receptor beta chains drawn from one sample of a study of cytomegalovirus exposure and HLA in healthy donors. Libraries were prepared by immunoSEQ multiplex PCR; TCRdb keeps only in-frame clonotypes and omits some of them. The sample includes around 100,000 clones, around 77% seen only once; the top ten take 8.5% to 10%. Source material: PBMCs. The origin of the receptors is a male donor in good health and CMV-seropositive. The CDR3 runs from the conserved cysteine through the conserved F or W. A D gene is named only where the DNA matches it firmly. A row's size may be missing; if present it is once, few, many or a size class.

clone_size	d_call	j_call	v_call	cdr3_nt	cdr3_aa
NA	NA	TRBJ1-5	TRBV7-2	TGTGACAGCAGCACGACAGGATATGGCAATCAGCCCCAGCATTTT	CDSSTTGYGNQPQHF
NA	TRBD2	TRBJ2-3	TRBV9	TGTGCCAGCAGCGTTTTAGCGGGAGGTACAGATACGCAGTATTTT	CASSVLAGGTDTQYF
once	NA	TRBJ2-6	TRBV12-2	TGTGCAAGTCGCTTAGCGGGGACAGGGTCCCGCTCTGGGGCCAACGTCCTGACTTTC	CASRLAGTGSRSGANVLTF
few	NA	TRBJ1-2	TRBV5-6	TGTGCCAGCAGCTTCGAACAGCGGGGCTACACCTTC	CASSFEQRGYTF
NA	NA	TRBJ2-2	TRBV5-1	TGCGCCAGCAGCGTACGCCCGACTATAAACACCGGGGAGCTGTTTTTT	CASSVRPTINTGELFF
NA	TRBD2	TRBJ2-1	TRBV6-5	TGTGCCAGCAGTTACTCGAGTGGTAGCGGGAGGAATGAGCAGTTCTTC	CASSYSSGSGRNEQFF
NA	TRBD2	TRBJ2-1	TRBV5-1	TGCGCCAGCAGCTTGGCCGCTGCTAGCGGTTACAATGAGCAGTTCTTC	CASSLAAASGYNEQFF
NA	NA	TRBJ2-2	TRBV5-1	TGCGCCAGCAGCTCTCAGGGAGGTCATTCTGGGGAGCTGTTTTTT	CASSSQGGHSGELFF
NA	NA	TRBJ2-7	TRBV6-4	TGTGCCAGCAGTGACTCGCCCCGACGGGCCTACGAGCAGTACTTC	CASSDSPRRAYEQYF
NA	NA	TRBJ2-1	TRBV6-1	TGTGCCACAGAGACTGGGGGGTCCAATGAGCAGTTCTTC	CATETGGSNEQFF
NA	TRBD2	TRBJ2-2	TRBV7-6	TGTGCCAGCAGCCATGGGACTAGCGGGAGTGCCGGGGAGCTGTTTTTT	CASSHGTSGSAGELFF
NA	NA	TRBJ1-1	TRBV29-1	TGCAGCGTTGGGGGAGTTTCTCGCACTGAAGCTTTCTTT	CSVGGVSRTEAFF
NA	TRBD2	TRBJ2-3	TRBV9	TGTGCCAGCAGCGCCACTAGCGGCCGCACAGATACGCAGTATTTT	CASSATSGRTDTQYF
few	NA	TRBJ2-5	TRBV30	TGTGCCTGGAGTGTAGGGGCAGGCCAGTACTTC	CAWSVGAGQYF
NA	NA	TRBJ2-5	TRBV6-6	TGTGCCAGCAGTTTCGGACTGGAGATAGAGACCCAGTACTTC	CASSFGLEIETQYF
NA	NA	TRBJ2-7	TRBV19	TGTGCCAGTAGTCGACCTCCCAGGGGTGTTTACGAGCAGTACTTC	CASSRPPRGVYEQYF
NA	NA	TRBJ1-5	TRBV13	TGTGCCAGCAGCCTCGGGCCGGAGGGCAATCAGCCCCAGCATTTT	CASSLGPEGNQPQHF
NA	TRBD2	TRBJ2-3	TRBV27	TGTGCTGTGGGGGGGAGAAACACAGATACGCAGTATTTT	CAVGGRNTDTQYF
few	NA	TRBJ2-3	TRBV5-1	TGCGCCAGCGGGTCAGGGTCCCTCACAGATACGCAGTATTTT	CASGSGSLTDTQYF
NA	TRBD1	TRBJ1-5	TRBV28	TGTGCCAGCAGCCTAGGGGACAGGGCCGGTCAGCCCCAGCATTTT	CASSLGDRAGQPQHF
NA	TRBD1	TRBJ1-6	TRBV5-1	TGCGCCAGCAGCCAGAATCGACAGGGTGGCTCCTATAATTCACCCCTCCACTTT	CASSQNRQGGSYNSPLHF
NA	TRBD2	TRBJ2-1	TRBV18	TGTGCCAGCTCACTCTTAACTAGCGGGTTAAACAATGAGCAGTTCTTC	CASSLLTSGLNNEQFF
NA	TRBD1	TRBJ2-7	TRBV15	TGTGCCACCAGCAGAGTCCGGGACAGGGGGTACTACGAGCAGTACTTC	CATSRVRDRGYYEQYF
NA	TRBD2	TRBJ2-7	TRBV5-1	TGCGCCAGCAGCTCCGCTAGCGGGCTTGTTTACGAGCAGTACTTC	CASSSASGLVYEQYF
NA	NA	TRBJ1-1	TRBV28	TGTGCCAGCACATCGGGGAATGAAGCTTTCTTT	CASTSGNEAFF
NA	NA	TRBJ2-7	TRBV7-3	TGTGCCAGCAGTCAAGGGCCGGGAGTCCACGAGCAGTACTTC	CASSQGPGVHEQYF
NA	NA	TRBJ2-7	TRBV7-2	TGTGCCAGCTCGCCCCCGCGAGGGGGGGTTGACGAGCAGTACTTC	CASSPPRGGVDEQYF
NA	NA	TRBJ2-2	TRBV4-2	TGTGCCAGCAGCCAAGATGCCGGGGCCGGGGAGCTGTTTTTT	CASSQDAGAGELFF
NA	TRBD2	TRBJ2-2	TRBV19	TGTGCCAGTAGTAGGCTAGCGGGGGTGAACACCGGGGAGCTGTTTTTT	CASSRLAGVNTGELFF
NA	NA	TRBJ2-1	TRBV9	TGTGCCAGCAGCGTATCGGGACTTACCAAAACCCACAATGAGCAGTTCTTC	CASSVSGLTKTHNEQFF
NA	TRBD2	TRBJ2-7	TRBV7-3	TGTGCCAGCAGCCTCTTTAGCGGGAGGGCGGGCGAGCAGTACTTC	CASSLFSGRAGEQYF
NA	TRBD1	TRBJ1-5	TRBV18	TGTGCCAGCTCCCACGGGACAGGGGATCAGCCCCAGCATTTT	CASSHGTGDQPQHF
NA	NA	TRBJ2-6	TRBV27	TGTGCCAGCAGTTCCAGGGGCTCTGGGGCCAACGTCCTGACTTTC	CASSSRGSGANVLTF
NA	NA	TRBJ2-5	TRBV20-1	TGCAGTCAAGGAGAAGGAGAGACCCAGTACTTC	CSQGEGETQYF
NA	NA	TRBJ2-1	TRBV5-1	TGCGCCAGCACCCTCGAGACTGTACACAATGAGCAGTTCTTC	CASTLETVHNEQFF
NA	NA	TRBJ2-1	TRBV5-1	TGCGCCGGCAGCTTGGGACCTTCTAGGTACAATGAGCAGTTCTTC	CAGSLGPSRYNEQFF
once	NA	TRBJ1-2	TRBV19	TGTGCCAGTAGTATAGATCAGGGGCGAACCTTCTATGGCTACACCTTC	CASSIDQGRTFYGYTF
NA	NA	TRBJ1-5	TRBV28	TGTGCCAGCAGCGGGATTTATAGCAATCAGCCCCAGCATTTT	CASSGIYSNQPQHF
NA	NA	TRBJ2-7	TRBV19	TGTGCCAGTAGTAACTGGGCAGTATCCTACGAGCAGTACTTC	CASSNWAVSYEQYF
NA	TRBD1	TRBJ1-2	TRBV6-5	TGTGCCAGCAGTTATTCAGGACAGGGCGGCTATGGTTACACCTTC	CASSYSGQGGYGYTF
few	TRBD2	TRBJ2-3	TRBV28	TGTGCCAGCAGTACCCCCTTTGGACTAGCGGGAGGGACAGATACGCAGTATTTT	CASSTPFGLAGGTDTQYF
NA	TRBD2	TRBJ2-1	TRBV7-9	TGTGCCAGCAGCTTTTGGAGGACTAGCGGAAATGAGCAGTTCTTC	CASSFWRTSGNEQFF
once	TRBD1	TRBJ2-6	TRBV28	TGTGCCAGCAGTGGACCCGACAGGGTCGGGGCCAACGTCCTGACTTTC	CASSGPDRVGANVLTF
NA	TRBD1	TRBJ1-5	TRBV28	TGTGCCAGCAGTTCCCCCGGGACAGGGTATCAGCCCCAGCATTTT	CASSSPGTGYQPQHF
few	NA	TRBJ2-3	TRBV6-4	TGTGCCAGCAGTGACAGGGGAAGCACAGATACGCAGTATTTT	CASSDRGSTDTQYF
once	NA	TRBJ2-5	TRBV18	TGTGCCAGCTCAGTCAGAACACAAGAGACCCAGTACTTC	CASSVRTQETQYF
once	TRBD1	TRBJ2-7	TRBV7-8	TGTGCCAGCAGCATCCGGACAGGGGGCCTCTCCTACGAGCAGTACTTC	CASSIRTGGLSYEQYF
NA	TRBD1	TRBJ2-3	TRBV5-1	TGCGCCAGCAGCCCAGACAGGGGTTTCCCAGGGGGTACGCAGTATTTT	CASSPDRGFPGGTQYF
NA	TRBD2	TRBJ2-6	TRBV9	TGTGCCAGCAGCGTAGTCCCAGCGGGAGCAAAATCCGGGGCCAACGTCCTGACTTTC	CASSVVPAGAKSGANVLTF
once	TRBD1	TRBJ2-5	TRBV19	TGTGCCATCTCGCGGACAGGGCAGTACCAAGAGACCCAGTACTTC	CAISRTGQYQETQYF
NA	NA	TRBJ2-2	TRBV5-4	TGTGCCAGCAGCTTGGGCAGGGGCCGCACCGGGGAGCTGTTTTTT	CASSLGRGRTGELFF
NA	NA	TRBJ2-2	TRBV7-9	TGTGCCAGCAGTCCGGCAGGACACTGGACCGGGGAGCTGTTTTTT	CASSPAGHWTGELFF
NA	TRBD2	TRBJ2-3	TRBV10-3	TGTGCCGGTGGGGGGGGGAGCCACACAGATACGCAGTATTTT	CAGGGGSHTDTQYF
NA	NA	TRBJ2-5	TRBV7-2	TGTGCCAGCAGCTTGAGGAGGGAGACCCAGTACTTC	CASSLRRETQYF
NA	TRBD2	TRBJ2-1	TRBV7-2	TGTGCCAGCAGCTCTAAGCGGACTAGCGTCGATGAGCAGTTCTTC	CASSSKRTSVDEQFF